The present T cell receptor beta chain was sequenced within a study of T cell responses to AZD1222 COVID-19 vaccine. Measured with immunoSEQ multiplex PCR; TCRdb has only the in-frame clones, and not every one. This table has approximately 110,000 clones, 88% appearing once. In regard to this clone: Its matching antigen is unknown.

Findings of the study overall: Spike-specific TCR breadth and depth went up after people got two AZD1222 doses. Vaccine-related CD4 TCRs covered spike, predominating at 160-218 and 743-854. In the spike-specific TCR repertoire, nearly half reportedly target unmutated variant regions.

The V and J ends lost 2 bases and 3 bases respectively, with 16 bases between them. The CDR3 runs to 17 residues. Germline V gives CDR1 KGHDR, CDR2 SFDVKD. The receptor's source is an adult in good health. This chain links TRBV24-1 with TRBJ2-1; D might be TRBD2 (6 bases). The input for sequencing was peripheral blood, taken on day 0 of AZD1222 vaccination. CDR3 sequence (DNA): TGTGCCACCAGTGATTCCGAGAACCGGGGGATCTACAATGAGCAGTTCTTC. Translated, it gives CATSDSENRGIYNEQFF.